This passage covers 5 T cell receptor beta chains from one sample sequenced in a study of T cells in localized non-small cell lung cancer. Using immunoSEQ multiplex PCR, the repertoire was profiled, and TCRdb retains in-frame clones only, with some absent. The sample consists of about 13,000 clones, around 83% of them appearing once. This specimen consisted of peripheral blood, obtained before any cancer treatment. The source of these receptors is a male donor at least 60 years old with stage III lung adenocarcinoma.

CDR3 sequence (DNA): TGTGCCAGCAGCTGGGAGACTGACCTTCGGGGCCCAGATACGCAGTATTTT. The encoded protein is CASSWETDLRGPDTQYF. The genes are TRBV5-4 and TRBJ2-3; D possibly uses TRBD1 or TRBD2 (5 bases each). Germline lookup yields CDR1 SGHNT and CDR2 YYREEE (reference sequence). The CDR3 is 17 residues long. The V end lost 3 bases, the J end lost 4 bases, and 21 bases lay between the germline ends.

The chain carries TRBV19 and TRBJ1-5, with D perhaps matching TRBD1 (6 bases). Germline CDR1 is LNHDA and CDR2 is SQIVND (reference sequence). This CDR3 has 15 amino acids. The ends were cut back, 6 bases at V and 4 bases at J, with 16 bases in the middle. The CDR3 loop is CASSLLGHLNQPQHF. The CDR3, as DNA: TGTGCCAGTAGCCTCCTGGGACACCTTAATCAGCCCCAGCATTTT.

This sequence joins TRBV28 and TRBJ2-7; D not certain. Trimming removed 6 bases at V and 0 bases at J, with 15 bases between. CDR3 length equals 15 residues. Germline V gives CDR1 MDHEN, CDR2 SYDVKM. Here the CDR3 DNA reads TGTGCCAGCAGGGAGATGACGGCAGGCTCCTACGAGCAGTACTTC. Its translation: CASREMTAGSYEQYF.

The CDR3 here is CASRYRDSRQETQYF. CDR3 coding DNA: TGCGCCAGCAGGTATAGGGATAGCCGACAAGAGACCCAGTACTTC. V usage is TRBV5-1 and J usage is TRBJ2-5, with D hard to call. The CDR3 sequence is 15 residues long. The germline gives CDR1 SGHRS, CDR2 YFSETQ. V lost 5 bases and J lost 2, with 16 bases in between.

The rearrangement joins TRBV4-1 to TRBJ2-4; 11 bases line up with TRBD2. This CDR3 spans 17 amino acids. V was clipped by 1 base and J by 8 bases; unmatched bases: 10. Per germline, CDR1 MGHRA and CDR2 YSYEKL. CDR3 sequence reads: CASSQGVLTSGGYIQYF. The DNA of the CDR3 is TGCGCCAGCAGCCAAGGGGTTCTTACTAGCGGGGGTTACATTCAGTACTTC.